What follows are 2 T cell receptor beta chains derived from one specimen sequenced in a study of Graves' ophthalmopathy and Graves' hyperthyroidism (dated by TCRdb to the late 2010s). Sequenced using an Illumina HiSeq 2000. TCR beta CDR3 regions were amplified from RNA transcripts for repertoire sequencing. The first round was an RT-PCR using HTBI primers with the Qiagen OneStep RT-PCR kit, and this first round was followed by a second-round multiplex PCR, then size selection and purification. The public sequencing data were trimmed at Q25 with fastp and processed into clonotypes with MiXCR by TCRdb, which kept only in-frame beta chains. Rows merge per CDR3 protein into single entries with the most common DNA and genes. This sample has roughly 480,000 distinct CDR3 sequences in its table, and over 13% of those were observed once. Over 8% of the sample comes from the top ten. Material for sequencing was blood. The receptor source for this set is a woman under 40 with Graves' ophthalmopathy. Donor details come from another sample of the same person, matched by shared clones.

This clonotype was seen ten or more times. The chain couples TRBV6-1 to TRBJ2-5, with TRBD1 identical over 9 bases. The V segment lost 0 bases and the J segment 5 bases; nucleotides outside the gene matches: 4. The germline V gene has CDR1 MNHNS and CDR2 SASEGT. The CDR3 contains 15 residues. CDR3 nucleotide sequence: TGTGCCAGCAGTGAAGCGGGGACAGGGTTGGAGACCCAGTACTTC. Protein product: CASSEAGTGLETQYF.

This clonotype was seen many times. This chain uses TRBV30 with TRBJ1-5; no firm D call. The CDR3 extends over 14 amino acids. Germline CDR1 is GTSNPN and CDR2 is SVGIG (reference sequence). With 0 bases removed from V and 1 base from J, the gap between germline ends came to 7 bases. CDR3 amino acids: CAWSVFGSNQPQHF. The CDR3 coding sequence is TGTGCCTGGAGTGTATTTGGGAGCAATCAGCCCCAGCATTTT.